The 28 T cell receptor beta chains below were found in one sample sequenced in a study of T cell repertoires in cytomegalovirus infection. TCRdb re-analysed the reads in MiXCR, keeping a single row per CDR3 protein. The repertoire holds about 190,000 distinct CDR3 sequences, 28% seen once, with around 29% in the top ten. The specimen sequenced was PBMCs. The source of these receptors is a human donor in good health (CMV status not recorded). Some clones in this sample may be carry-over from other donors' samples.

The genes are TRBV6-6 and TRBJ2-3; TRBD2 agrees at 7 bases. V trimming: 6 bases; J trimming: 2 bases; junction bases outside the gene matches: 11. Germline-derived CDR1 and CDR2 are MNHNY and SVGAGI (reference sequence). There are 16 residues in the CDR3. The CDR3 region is CASRTSSSGTTDTQYF. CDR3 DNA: TGTGCCAGCAGGACTTCGTCTAGCGGAACCACAGATACGCAGTATTTT.

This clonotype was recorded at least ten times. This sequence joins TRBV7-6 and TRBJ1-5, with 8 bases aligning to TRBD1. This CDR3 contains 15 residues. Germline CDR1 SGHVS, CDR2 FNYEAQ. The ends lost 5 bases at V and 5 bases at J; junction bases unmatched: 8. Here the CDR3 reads CASSAGAGGHQPQHF. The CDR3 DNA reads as TGTGCCAGCAGCGCGGGGGCAGGGGGCCATCAGCCCCAGCATTTT.

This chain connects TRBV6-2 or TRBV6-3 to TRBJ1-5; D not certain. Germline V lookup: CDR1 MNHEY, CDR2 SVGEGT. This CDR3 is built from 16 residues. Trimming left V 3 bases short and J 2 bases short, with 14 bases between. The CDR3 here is CASSYPLAGRNQPQHF. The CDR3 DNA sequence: TGTGCCAGCAGTTATCCCCTGGCAGGACGCAATCAGCCCCAGCATTTT.

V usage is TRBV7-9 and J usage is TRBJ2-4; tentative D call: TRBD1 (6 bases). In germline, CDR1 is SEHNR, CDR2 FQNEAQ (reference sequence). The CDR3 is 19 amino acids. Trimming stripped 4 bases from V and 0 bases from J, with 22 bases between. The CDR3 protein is CASSSSPFTGYLAKNIQYF. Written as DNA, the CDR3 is TGTGCCAGCAGCTCTAGCCCCTTTACAGGGTATCTAGCCAAAAACATTCAGTACTTC. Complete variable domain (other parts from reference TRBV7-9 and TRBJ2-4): DTGVSQNPRHKITKRGQNVTFRCDPISEHNRLYWYRQTLGQGPEFLTYFQNEAQLEKSRLLSDRFSAERPKGSFSTLEIQRTEQGDSAMYLCASSSSPFTGYLAKNIQYFGAGTRLSVL.

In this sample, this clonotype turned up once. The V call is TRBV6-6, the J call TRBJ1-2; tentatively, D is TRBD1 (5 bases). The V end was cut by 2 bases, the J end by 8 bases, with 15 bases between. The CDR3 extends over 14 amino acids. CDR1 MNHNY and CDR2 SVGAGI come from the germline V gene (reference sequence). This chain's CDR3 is CASSYQGDWGGYTF. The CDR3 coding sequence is TGTGCCAGCAGTTACCAGGGCGACTGGGGAGGCTACACCTTC.

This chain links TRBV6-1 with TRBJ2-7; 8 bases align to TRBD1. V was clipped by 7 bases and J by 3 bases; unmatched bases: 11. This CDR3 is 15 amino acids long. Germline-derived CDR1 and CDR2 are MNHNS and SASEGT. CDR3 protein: CASTSLTGVYYEQYF. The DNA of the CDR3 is TGTGCCAGCACCTCGTTGACAGGGGTCTACTACGAGCAGTACTTC.

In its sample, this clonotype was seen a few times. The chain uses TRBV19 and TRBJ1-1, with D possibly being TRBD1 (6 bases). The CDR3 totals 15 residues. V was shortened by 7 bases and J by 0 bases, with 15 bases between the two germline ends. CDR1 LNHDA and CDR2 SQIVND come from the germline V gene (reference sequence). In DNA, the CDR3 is TGTGCCAGTATGAGCCAGGGGACATTGAACACTGAAGCTTTCTTT. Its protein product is CASMSQGTLNTEAFF.

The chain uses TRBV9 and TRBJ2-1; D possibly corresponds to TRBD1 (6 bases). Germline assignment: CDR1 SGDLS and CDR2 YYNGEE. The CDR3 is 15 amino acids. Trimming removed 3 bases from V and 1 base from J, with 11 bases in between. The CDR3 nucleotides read TGTGCCAGCAGCGCCCACAGGGAATCCTACAATGAGCAGTTCTTC. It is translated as CASSAHRESYNEQFF.

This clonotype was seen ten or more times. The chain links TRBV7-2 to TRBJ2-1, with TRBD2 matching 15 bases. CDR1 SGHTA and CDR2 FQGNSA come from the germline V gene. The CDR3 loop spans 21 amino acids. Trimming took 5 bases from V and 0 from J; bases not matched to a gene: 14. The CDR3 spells CASSLPGLAGGLSRSYNEQFF. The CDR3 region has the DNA TGTGCCAGCAGCCTCCCGGGACTAGCGGGGGGCCTCTCCCGCTCCTACAATGAGCAGTTCTTC.

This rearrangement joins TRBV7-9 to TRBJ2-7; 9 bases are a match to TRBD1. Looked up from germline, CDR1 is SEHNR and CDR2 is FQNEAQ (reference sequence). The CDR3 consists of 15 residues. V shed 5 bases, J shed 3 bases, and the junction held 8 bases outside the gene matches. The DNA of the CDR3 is TGTGCCAGCAGCGACGGGACAGGGCTAATCTACGAGCAGTACTTC. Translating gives CASSDGTGLIYEQYF.

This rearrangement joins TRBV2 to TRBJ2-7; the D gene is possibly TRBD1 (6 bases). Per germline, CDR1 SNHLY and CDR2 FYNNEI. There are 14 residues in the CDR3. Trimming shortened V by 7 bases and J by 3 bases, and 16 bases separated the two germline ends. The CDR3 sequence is CASTARGGYYEQYF. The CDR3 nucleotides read TGTGCCAGCACCGCTCGAGGGGGATACTACGAGCAGTACTTC.

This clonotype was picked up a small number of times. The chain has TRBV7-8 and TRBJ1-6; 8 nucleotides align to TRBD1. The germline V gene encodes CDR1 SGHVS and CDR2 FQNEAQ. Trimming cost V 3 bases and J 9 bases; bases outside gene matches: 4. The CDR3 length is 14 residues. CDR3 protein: CASSFGQGTSPLHF. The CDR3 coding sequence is TGTGCCAGCAGCTTCGGACAGGGAACTTCACCCCTCCACTTT.

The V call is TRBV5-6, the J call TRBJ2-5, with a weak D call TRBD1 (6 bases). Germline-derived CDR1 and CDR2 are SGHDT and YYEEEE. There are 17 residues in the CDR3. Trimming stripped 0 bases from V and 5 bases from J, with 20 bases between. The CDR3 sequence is CASSLVSGASPRETQYF. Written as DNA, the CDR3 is TGTGCCAGCAGCTTGGTGTCAGGGGCATCCCCAAGGGAGACCCAGTACTTC.

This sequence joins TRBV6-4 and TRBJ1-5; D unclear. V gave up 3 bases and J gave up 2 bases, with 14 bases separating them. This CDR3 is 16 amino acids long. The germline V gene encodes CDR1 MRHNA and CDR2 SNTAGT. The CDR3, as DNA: TGTGCCAGCAGTGAGTTACCGGGGAAGCGCAATCAGCCCCAGCATTTT. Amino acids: CASSELPGKRNQPQHF.

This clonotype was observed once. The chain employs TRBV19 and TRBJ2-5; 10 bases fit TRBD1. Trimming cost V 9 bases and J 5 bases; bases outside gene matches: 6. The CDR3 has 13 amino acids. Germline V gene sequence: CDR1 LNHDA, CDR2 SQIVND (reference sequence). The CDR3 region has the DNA TGTGCCAGCGGACAGGGGGATGGTGAGACCCAGTACTTC. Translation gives CASGQGDGETQYF.

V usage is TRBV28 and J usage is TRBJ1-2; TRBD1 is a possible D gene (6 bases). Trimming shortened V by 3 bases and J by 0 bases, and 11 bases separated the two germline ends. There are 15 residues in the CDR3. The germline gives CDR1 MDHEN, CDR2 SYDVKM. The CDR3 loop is CASSLLTGPNYGYTF. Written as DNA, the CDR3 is TGTGCCAGCAGTTTGTTGACAGGTCCTAACTATGGCTACACCTTC.

CDR3 amino acids: CASSYMVGNTEAFF. The CDR3 DNA sequence: TGTGCCAGCAGTTACATGGTAGGGAACACTGAAGCTTTCTTT. The rearrangement links TRBV2 to TRBJ1-1, with no clear D. CDR1 is SNHLY, CDR2 FYNNEI, per germline. Trimming cost V 5 bases and J 1 base, with 11 bases left between them. CDR3 length equals 14 residues.

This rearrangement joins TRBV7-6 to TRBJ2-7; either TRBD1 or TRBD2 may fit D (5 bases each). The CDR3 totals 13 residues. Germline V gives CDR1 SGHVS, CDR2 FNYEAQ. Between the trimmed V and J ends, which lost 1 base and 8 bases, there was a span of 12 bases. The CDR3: CASSLVPGRKQYF. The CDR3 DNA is TGTGCCAGCAGCTTAGTCCCGGGGCGAAAGCAGTACTTC.

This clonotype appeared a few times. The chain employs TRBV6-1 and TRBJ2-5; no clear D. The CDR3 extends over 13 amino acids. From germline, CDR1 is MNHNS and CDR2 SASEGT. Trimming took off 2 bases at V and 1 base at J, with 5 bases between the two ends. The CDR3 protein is CASSELPQETQYF. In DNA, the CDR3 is TGTGCCAGCAGTGAACTACCCCAAGAGACCCAGTACTTC.

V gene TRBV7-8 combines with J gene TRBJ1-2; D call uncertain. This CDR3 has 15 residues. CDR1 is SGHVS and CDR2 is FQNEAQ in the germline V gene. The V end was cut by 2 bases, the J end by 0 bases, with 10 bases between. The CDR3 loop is CASSLLAASNYGYTF. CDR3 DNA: TGTGCCAGCAGCTTATTGGCAGCCTCTAACTATGGCTACACCTTC.

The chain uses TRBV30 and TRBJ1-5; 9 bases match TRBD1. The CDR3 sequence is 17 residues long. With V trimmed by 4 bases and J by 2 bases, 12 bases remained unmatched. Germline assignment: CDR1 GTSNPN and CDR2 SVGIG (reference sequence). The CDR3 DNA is TGTGCCTGGACCCTAGGAGACAGGGGGGCCGGCAATCAGCCCCAGCATTTT. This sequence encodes CAWTLGDRGAGNQPQHF. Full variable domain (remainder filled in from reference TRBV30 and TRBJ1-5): SQTIHQWPATLVQPVGSPLSLECTVEGTSNPNLYWYRQAAGRGLQLLFYSVGIGQISSEVPQNLSASRPQDRQFILSSKKLLLSDSGFYLCAWTLGDRGAGNQPQHFGDGTRLSIL.

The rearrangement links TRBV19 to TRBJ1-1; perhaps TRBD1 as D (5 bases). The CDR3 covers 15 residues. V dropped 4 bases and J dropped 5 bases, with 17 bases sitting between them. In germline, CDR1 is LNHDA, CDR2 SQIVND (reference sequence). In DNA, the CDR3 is TGTGCCAGTAGTAAATGGGAGGACACGGAGACTGAAGCTTTCTTT. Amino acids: CASSKWEDTETEAFF.

The CDR3 protein is CASSILAGGQETQYF. The CDR3 bases are TGTGCCAGCAGTATACTAGCGGGGGGGCAAGAGACCCAGTACTTC. This chain joins TRBV28 and TRBJ2-5; 13 bases line up with TRBD2. Germline CDR1 MDHEN, CDR2 SYDVKM. This CDR3 has 15 amino acids. Trimming cost V 5 bases and J 2 bases; bases outside gene matches: 2. Looking up the rest from reference TRBV28 and TRBJ2-5 gives the full variable domain: DVKVTQSSRYLVKRTGEKVFLECVQDMDHENMFWYRQDPGLGLRLIYFSYDVKMKEKGDIPEGYSVSREKKERFSLILESASTNQTSMYLCASSILAGGQETQYFGPGTRLLVL.

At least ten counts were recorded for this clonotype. The CDR3 sequence: CASSLVSGTGDGYTF. In nucleotides, the CDR3 is TGTGCCAGCAGCTTAGTTTCCGGGACAGGGGACGGCTACACCTTC. The gene calls are TRBV7-9 and TRBJ1-2; 10 nucleotides align to TRBD1. The ends lost 1 base at V and 8 bases at J; junction bases unmatched: 7. Per germline, CDR1 SEHNR and CDR2 FQNEAQ (reference sequence). The CDR3 totals 15 residues.

The CDR3: CATSRAVDYGYTF. CDR3 bases: TGTGCCACCAGCAGAGCCGTGGACTATGGCTACACCTTC. The chain couples TRBV15 to TRBJ1-2; D not certain. Germline V gene lookup returns CDR1 LNHNV and CDR2 YYDKDF (reference sequence). This CDR3 region has 13 residues. Deletions cut 1 base from V and 3 bases from J, with 6 bases between.

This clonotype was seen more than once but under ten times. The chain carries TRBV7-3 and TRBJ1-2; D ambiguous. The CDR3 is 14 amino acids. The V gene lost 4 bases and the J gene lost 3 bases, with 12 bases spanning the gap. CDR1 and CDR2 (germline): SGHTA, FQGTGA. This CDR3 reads CASSSTSADYGYTF. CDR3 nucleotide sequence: TGTGCCAGCAGCTCTACTTCAGCTGACTATGGCTACACCTTC.

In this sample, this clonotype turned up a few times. CDR3 nucleotide sequence: TGTGCCAGCAGCTCCGACATTCGGCCCCAGCATTTT. This codes for CASSSDIRPQHF. The chain joins TRBV7-2 to TRBJ1-5; D is unclear. There are 12 residues in the CDR3. CDR1 SGHTA and CDR2 FQGNSA come from the germline V gene. Between the trimmed V and J ends, which lost 4 bases and 9 bases, there was a span of 10 bases.

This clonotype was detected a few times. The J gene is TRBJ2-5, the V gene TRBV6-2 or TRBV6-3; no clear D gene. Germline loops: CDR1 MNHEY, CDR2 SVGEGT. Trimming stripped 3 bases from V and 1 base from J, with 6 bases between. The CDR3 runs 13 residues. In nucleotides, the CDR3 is TGTGCCAGCAGTTATGGCCTCCAAGAGACCCAGTACTTC. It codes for CASSYGLQETQYF.